This T cell receptor (beta chain) is from a study of shared clonotypes between healthy human individuals. Background on the study: Donors consisted of a couple of women and three men between 18 and 49. Regarding the study as a whole: Shared across four donors were around 5% of the naive CD4 clonotypes. Richness estimates generally favored naive over memory subsets.

V gave up 1 base and J gave up 7 bases; unmatched junction bases: 10. Germline lookup yields CDR1 SGHRS and CDR2 YFSETQ. CDR3 size: 16 residues. In regard to this clone: Antigen unknown.

Clones were sequenced by immunoSEQ multiplex PCR, and TCRdb holds only the in-frame ones, with some missing. This sample has about a million clones, with roughly 80% found just once. The chain combines TRBV5-1 with TRBJ2-1; 8 nucleotides align to TRBD2. Input material: memory CD4+ T cells from PBMCs. Subset of the sample: CD45RA-negative fraction. This clonotype was sampled from a man aged 18 to 35 in good health. Some clones in this sample may be carry-over from other donors' samples. The CDR3 DNA reads TGCGCCAGCAGCTTGCGGACCACTAGCGGATTGAATGAGCAGTTCTTC. This gives the protein CASSLRTTSGLNEQFF. The full variable domain, with the rest looked up from reference TRBV5-1 and TRBJ2-1, is KAGVTQTPRYLIKTRGQQVTLSCSPISGHRSVSWYQQTPGQGLQFLFEYFSETQRNKGNFPGRFSGRQFSNSRSEMNVSTLELGDSALYLCASSLRTTSGLNEQFFGPGTRLTVL.